The 10 T cell receptor beta chains listed next were all sequenced from one sample in a study of blood T cell repertoires in COVID-19. Clones were read by immunoSEQ multiplex PCR, and TCRdb kept only the in-frame ones, dropping some. Of 120,000 to 150,000 clones listed, around 80% are singletons. Source material: peripheral blood. The receptor source for this set is a man in his sixties with active or convalescent COVID-19.

The chain carries TRBV4-2 and TRBJ2-1; 7 bases fit TRBD2. Germline CDR1 reads LGHNA; CDR2 reads YNFKEQ. The length of the CDR3 is 17 residues. V dropped 4 bases and J dropped 2; count of bases not matched to a gene: 11. The CDR3, as DNA: TGTGCCAGCAGCCGCCGACGGGCGGGAGCAACCTACAATGAGCAGTTCTTC. Translated: CASSRRRAGATYNEQFF.

This chain uses TRBV10-2 with TRBJ1-2; TRBD1 agrees at 8 bases. Germline V gene lookup returns CDR1 WSHSY and CDR2 SAAADI. The CDR3 is 16 amino acids. Trimming removed 6 bases from V and 8 bases from J; junction bases left unmatched: 17. The CDR3 bases are TGCGCCAGCAGAGATTCCGGACAGGGCGTTGTTGACGGCTACACCTTC. Translation gives CASRDSGQGVVDGYTF.

This chain joins TRBV15 and TRBJ2-3, with a weak D call TRBD2 (6 bases). V was shortened by 3 bases and J by 4 bases, with 14 bases between the two germline ends. Germline V gene data show CDR1 as LNHNV and CDR2 as YYDKDF (reference sequence). The length of the CDR3 is 15 residues. CDR3 nucleotides: TGTGCCACCAGCAGGGAGGGCCCCGCGGCAGATACGCAGTATTTT. It encodes CATSREGPAADTQYF.

This clone was counted a single time. The rearrangement joins TRBV6-5 to TRBJ1-5; D uncertain. This CDR3 has 15 amino acids. Germline V gene lookup returns CDR1 MNHEY and CDR2 SVGAGI. V was cut by 6 bases and J by 3 bases, with 15 bases left in between. CDR3 nucleotide sequence: TGTGCCAGCAGCCGACCCAGGCAGCCCAATCAGCCCCAGCATTTT. It specifies CASSRPRQPNQPQHF.

The chain joins TRBV9 to TRBJ1-6, with TRBD1 matching 8 bases. Trimming took 3 bases from V and 7 from J; bases not matched to a gene: 0. CDR1 and CDR2 from the germline V gene are SGDLS and YYNGEE. The CDR3 is 13 residues long. This chain's CDR3 is CASSGTGNSPLHF. DNA for the CDR3: TGTGCCAGCAGCGGGACAGGGAATTCACCCCTCCACTTT.

The chain links TRBV18 to TRBJ2-3, with D tentatively TRBD1 (6 bases). V dropped 2 bases and J dropped 1 base, with 7 bases sitting between them. CDR3 length: 14 amino acids. Germline V gene lookup returns CDR1 KGHSH and CDR2 LQKENI. CDR3 bases: TGTGCCAGCTCACCAGCAGGGGGCACAGATACGCAGTATTTT. Its protein product is CASSPAGGTDTQYF.

The genes are TRBV10-3 and TRBJ2-1, with TRBD2 identical over 8 bases. CDR3 length: 13 amino acids. J was trimmed by 4 bases and V by 7 bases; bases with no gene match: 3. Looked up from germline, CDR1 is ENHRY and CDR2 is SYGVKD. For the CDR3, the DNA is TGTGCCATCAAAAGCGGGAGTTACAATGAGCAGTTCTTC. Protein: CAIKSGSYNEQFF.

The chain uses TRBV6-5 and TRBJ2-7, with TRBD1 matching over 7 bases. The junction had 6 bases not matched to a gene; V was cut back by 3 bases and J by 4 bases. This CDR3 region has 14 residues. Germline V gives CDR1 MNHEY, CDR2 SVGAGI. This chain's CDR3 is CASSYSGTVYEQYF. The CDR3 DNA reads as TGTGCCAGCAGTTATTCCGGGACAGTTTACGAGCAGTACTTC.

The chain links TRBV29-1 to TRBJ1-2; no clear D. CDR1 SQVTM and CDR2 ANQGSEA come from the germline V gene. The CDR3 runs 11 residues. The V end was cut by 4 bases, the J end by 6 bases, with 9 bases between. The CDR3 DNA sequence: TGCAGCGTTGCGGGAGCAGATGGCTACACCTTC. It encodes CSVAGADGYTF.

The count of this clone is one. The V and J genes are TRBV6-6 and TRBJ1-3; D gene uncertain. The CDR3 sequence is 15 residues long. Germline values: CDR1 MNHNY, CDR2 SVGAGI (reference sequence). The ends were cut back, 2 bases at V and 0 bases at J, with 8 bases in the middle. This CDR3 is CASSYGRDSGNTIYF. CDR3 bases: TGTGCCAGCAGTTACGGGCGGGACTCTGGAAACACCATATATTTT.